This T cell receptor beta chain was identified during a study of blood T cells in healthy people across ages. Concerning this clonotype itself: Its antigen is not identified.

General study points: Strongly correlated with naive T cell percentage was TCR beta diversity.

It was with a sample-barcoded 5' primer and a J-beta primer mix that a second PCR of roughly 7 to 12 cycles was run. Unique molecular identifiers of 12 random nucleotides labeled each cDNA. The yield of each sample was at least 2.5 million CDR3-containing paired-end reads. TCRdb independently ran MiXCR on the 5' RACE reads; one entry per CDR3 protein. The sample consists of roughly 800,000 distinct CDR3 sequences, just under 25% of them appearing once. The sample also formed part of further work on T cells of mothers and their children. That work adds: Donation was provided by three healthy Caucasian mothers along with their six children.

The receptor comes from a boy between 10 and 17 years old in good health. Sequencing was performed on blood.

This CDR3 reads CASSEAEGLGNQPQHF. The DNA of the CDR3 is TGTGCCAGCAGTGAAGCAGAAGGGCTAGGCAATCAGCCCCAGCATTTT. The rearrangement links TRBV6-1 to TRBJ1-5; D ambiguous. CDR3 length equals 16 residues. V lost 0 bases and J 2 bases, leaving 11 bases between the germline ends. Per germline, CDR1 MNHNS and CDR2 SASEGT.